A selection of T cell receptor beta chains follows, all from one sample in a study of T cells after yellow fever vaccination. TCRdb reprocessed the 5' RACE reads with MiXCR, giving one entry per CDR3 protein. Seen here are tens of thousands of distinct CDR3 sequences, around 7.9% observed once, and the top ten hold approximately 28%. Sequencing was performed on CD8+ T cells sorted from PBMCs, taken 10 days after the first yellow fever vaccination. These receptors were collected from a young man who received the YFV17D yellow fever vaccine. Each CDR3 is given with its conserved first and last residue. The D gene is left open where the match is weak. Clone size is not always given. Where it is, it says once, few, many or a class for expanded clones.

TRBJ2-3	TRBV6-5	many	TRBD2	TGTGCCACTAGGCGGGGGTTCAACACAGATACGCAGTATTTT	CATRRGFNTDTQYF
TRBJ2-5	TRBV28	many	.	TGTGCCAGCAGTTTTTCGTGGGCCCAGTACTTC	CASSFSWAQYF
TRBJ2-4	TRBV7-9	few	TRBD1	TGTGCCAGCAGCTTAGTAGACAGGGGGGCCAAAAACATTCAGTACTTC	CASSLVDRGAKNIQYF
TRBJ2-3	TRBV7-9	few	.	TGTGCCAGCAGCCCCCGTCCCGACACAGATACGCAGTATTTT	CASSPRPDTDTQYF
TRBJ1-1	TRBV10-3	many	.	TGTGCCATCAGTGAGTCGGCTATGAACACTGAAGCTTTCTTT	CAISESAMNTEAFF
TRBJ2-7	TRBV29-1	.	TRBD1	TGCAGCGTACATCTGACAGGGGCCTACGAGCAGTACTTC	CSVHLTGAYEQYF
TRBJ2-1	TRBV12-3/TRBV12-4	few	.	TGTGCCAGCAGTTTGGGCTGGACCTCCTACAATGAGCAGTTCTTC	CASSLGWTSYNEQFF
TRBJ2-5	TRBV7-9	many	.	TGTGCCAGCAGCTTATCGGGGGTTCAAGAGACCCAGTACTTC	CASSLSGVQETQYF
TRBJ2-1	TRBV29-1	few	TRBD2	TGCAGCGGTCGGGGGGGCAATGAGCAGTTCTTC	CSGRGGNEQFF
TRBJ2-3	TRBV4-1	many	TRBD2	TGCGCCAGCAGCTCTGGGACTAGCGCGCCTCGAGATACGCAGTATTTT	CASSSGTSAPRDTQYF
TRBJ2-2	TRBV3-1	.	TRBD1	TGTGCCAGCAGCCAAGCTATACTCGGGCAGACAGGGTCGGTGAACACCGGGGAGCTGTTTTTT	CASSQAILGQTGSVNTGELFF
TRBJ2-2	TRBV12-3/TRBV12-4	many	TRBD2	TGTGCCAGCAGTTTTATCCTAGCGGGGGATAAAACCGGGGAGCTGTTTTTT	CASSFILAGDKTGELFF
TRBJ1-4	TRBV30	few	TRBD1	TGTGCCTGGAGTGCCACAGGGGCTTTTGAAGAAAAACTGTTTTTT	CAWSATGAFEEKLFF
TRBJ1-2	TRBV2	few	.	TGTGCCAGCAATTATCACTACCCTCACACCTTC	CASNYHYPHTF
TRBJ2-7	TRBV7-9	many	TRBD2	TGTGCCAGCAGCGCGACCGGGACTAGCGATTACTCCTACGAGCAGTACTTC	CASSATGTSDYSYEQYF
TRBJ2-2	TRBV6-4	many	TRBD1	TGTGCCAGCAGTGACCGTCTTGTAAGACAGGGGACACACACCGGGGAGCTGTTTTTT	CASSDRLVRQGTHTGELFF
TRBJ2-2	TRBV10-2	many	.	TGCGCCAGCAGCGGACAGGCGGGATACCGGGAGCTGTTTTTT	CASSGQAGYRELFF
TRBJ1-3	TRBV15	.	.	TGTGCCACCAGCAGATCCGGACGGAACTCTGGAAACACCATATATTTT	CATSRSGRNSGNTIYF
TRBJ2-7	TRBV20-1	few	TRBD2	TGCAGTGCTAGACTAGCGGCCAACTACGAGCAGTACTTC	CSARLAANYEQYF
TRBJ1-2	TRBV6-2/TRBV6-3	few	.	TGTGCCAGCAGTTACTTCGGGGAGAGTAACTATGGCTACACCTTC	CASSYFGESNYGYTF